Sequencing of this T cell receptor (beta chain) was carried out in a study of Graves' ophthalmopathy and Graves' hyperthyroidism. Germline values: CDR1 SQVTM, CDR2 ANQGSEA. Deletions cut 7 bases from V and 4 bases from J, with 4 bases between. The CDR3 has 9 amino acids. Investigators amplified TCR beta CDR3 regions from RNA transcripts. After a first-round RT-PCR with HTBI primers, a second-round multiplex PCR was run. TCRdb redid the calling of the multiplex PCR reads with MiXCR, one entry per CDR3 protein. The sample has 200,000 to 300,000 distinct CDR3 sequences; 45% are singletons. The rearrangement joins TRBV29-1 to TRBJ1-1; no definite D call. Sequenced input: peripheral blood. The receptor was derived from an adult man with Graves' ophthalmopathy. The CDR3 is CSAGTEAFF. The CDR3 DNA reads as TGCAGCGCCGGCACTGAAGCTTTCTTT.